These T cell receptor beta chains were read from a single sample in a study of CD8+ T cells in alopecia areata. The assay was immunoSEQ multiplex PCR, and TCRdb's table has in-frame clones only and misses some. The table includes approximately 210,000 clones, roughly 60% detected once. The specimen comprised CD4+ T cells sorted from blood, sampled at week 24, from a patient treated with tofacitinib. These receptors originate from a human donor with alopecia areata. The CDR3 runs from the conserved cysteine through the conserved F or W. D genes are given only for firm matches. Clone size is shown for a subset of rows, as once, few, many or a class of expanded clone.

size: .
J: TRBJ2-1
V: TRBV10-2
D: .
CDR3: CASHLSSRVHNEQFF
DNA: TGCGCCAGCCACCTGTCTTCTCGGGTGCACAATGAGCAGTTCTTC

size: .
J: TRBJ2-1
V: TRBV4-3
D: .
CDR3: CASSQEGQGKNEQFF
DNA: TGCGCCAGCAGCCAAGAGGGGCAGGGTAAGAATGAGCAGTTCTTC

size: few
J: TRBJ1-1
V: TRBV5-1
D: TRBD1
CDR3: CASSLAGAGGRTEAFF
DNA: TGCGCCAGCAGCTTGGCCGGGGCAGGGGGCAGGACTGAAGCTTTCTTT

size: .
J: TRBJ1-1
V: TRBV30
D: .
CDR3: CAWSATPNTEAFF
DNA: TGTGCCTGGAGTGCCACGCCGAACACTGAAGCTTTCTTT

size: .
J: TRBJ2-3
V: TRBV4-3
D: TRBD2
CDR3: CASSQAGGAGRDTQYF
DNA: TGCGCCAGCAGCCAAGCCGGGGGGGCGGGTAGAGATACGCAGTATTTT

size: few
J: TRBJ2-3
V: TRBV14
D: .
CDR3: CASSRRQNTDTQYF
DNA: TGTGCCAGCAGCCGCAGACAGAACACAGATACGCAGTATTTT

size: few
J: TRBJ2-3
V: TRBV5-5
D: .
CDR3: CASRWGTSTDTQYF
DNA: TGTGCCAGCAGGTGGGGGACTAGCACAGATACGCAGTATTTT

size: .
J: TRBJ2-2
V: TRBV5-1
D: .
CDR3: CASSFQGTGELFF
DNA: TGCGCCAGCAGCTTCCAGGGCACCGGGGAGCTGTTTTTT

size: .
J: TRBJ2-7
V: TRBV29-1
D: TRBD1
CDR3: CSVDVDRDPTSQYF
DNA: TGCAGCGTGGACGTGGACAGGGATCCTACGAGCCAGTACTTC

size: .
J: TRBJ2-3
V: TRBV14
D: .
CDR3: CASSQVPGAVADTQYF
DNA: TGTGCCAGCAGCCAAGTTCCGGGGGCAGTGGCAGATACGCAGTATTTT